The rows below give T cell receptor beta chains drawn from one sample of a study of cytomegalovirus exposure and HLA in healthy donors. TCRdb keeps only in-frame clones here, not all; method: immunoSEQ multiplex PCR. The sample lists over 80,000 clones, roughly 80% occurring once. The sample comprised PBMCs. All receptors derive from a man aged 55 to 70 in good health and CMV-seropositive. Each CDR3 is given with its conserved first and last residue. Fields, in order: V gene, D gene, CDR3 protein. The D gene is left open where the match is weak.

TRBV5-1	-	CASSPTGPWSSGANVLTF
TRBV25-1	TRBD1	CASTRGQGVYGYTF
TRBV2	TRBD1	CASRATGEETQYF
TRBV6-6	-	CASSLQGPLEQYF
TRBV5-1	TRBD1	CASSIGTGFGELFF
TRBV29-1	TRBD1	CSVRQGAGELFF
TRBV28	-	CASSPAGTGANYGYTF
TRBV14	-	CASSQDSRYTGELFF
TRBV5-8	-	CASSSFLYGYTF
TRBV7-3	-	CASSLRGGTETQYF
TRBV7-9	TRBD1	CASSPHGQGPLPRNEQYF
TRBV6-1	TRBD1	CASSDFTGGRNTEAFF